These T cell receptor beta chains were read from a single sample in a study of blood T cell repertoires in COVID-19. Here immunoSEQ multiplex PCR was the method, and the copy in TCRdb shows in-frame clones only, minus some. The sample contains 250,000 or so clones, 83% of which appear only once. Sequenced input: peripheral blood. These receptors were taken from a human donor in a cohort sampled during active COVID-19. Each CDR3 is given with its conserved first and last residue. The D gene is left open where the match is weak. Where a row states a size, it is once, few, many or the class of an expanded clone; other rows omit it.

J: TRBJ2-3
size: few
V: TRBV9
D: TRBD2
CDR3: CASSPSSGGAPDTQYF
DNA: TGTGCCAGCAGCCCGTCTAGCGGGGGGGCCCCAGATACGCAGTATTTT

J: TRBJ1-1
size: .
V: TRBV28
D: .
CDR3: CASSGRALLNTEAFF
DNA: TGTGCCAGCAGTGGCAGGGCCTTACTGAACACTGAAGCTTTCTTT

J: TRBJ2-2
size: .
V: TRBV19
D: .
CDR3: CASRYGSNTGELFF
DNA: TGTGCCAGTAGGTACGGGAGTAACACCGGGGAGCTGTTTTTT

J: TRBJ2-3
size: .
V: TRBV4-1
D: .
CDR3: CASSQVPGLITDTQYF
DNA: TGCGCCAGCAGCCAAGTCCCGGGACTGATCACAGATACGCAGTATTTT

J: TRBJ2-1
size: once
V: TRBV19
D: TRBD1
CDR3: CASRRDRWDNEQFF
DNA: TGTGCCAGTAGGAGGGACAGATGGGACAATGAGCAGTTCTTC

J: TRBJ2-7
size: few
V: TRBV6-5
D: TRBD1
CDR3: CASSYGRTGVHEQYF
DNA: TGTGCCAGCAGTTACGGCAGGACAGGGGTCCACGAGCAGTACTTC

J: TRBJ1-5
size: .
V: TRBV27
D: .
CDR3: CASSPLGGNQPQHF
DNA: TGTGCCAGCAGTCCCCTCGGGGGGAACCAGCCCCAGCATTTT

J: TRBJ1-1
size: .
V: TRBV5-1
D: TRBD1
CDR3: CASSSGPTGVNTEAFF
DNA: TGCGCCAGCAGCTCGGGCCCGACAGGGGTGAACACTGAAGCTTTCTTT

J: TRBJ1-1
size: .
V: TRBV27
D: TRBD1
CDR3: CASSLGKDRGTEAFF
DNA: TGTGCCAGCAGTTTAGGGAAGGACAGGGGAACTGAAGCCTTCTTT

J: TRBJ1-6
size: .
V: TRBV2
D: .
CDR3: CATKEETSYNSPLHF
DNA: TGTGCCACCAAGGAGGAAACCTCCTATAATTCACCCCTCCACTTT

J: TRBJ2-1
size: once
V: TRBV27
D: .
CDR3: CASSVGHLSSYNEQFF
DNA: TGTGCCAGCAGTGTCGGACACTTGAGCTCCTACAATGAGCAGTTCTTC

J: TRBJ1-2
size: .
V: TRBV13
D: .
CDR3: CASSFLRGGNYGYTF
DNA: TGTGCCAGCAGCTTCCTACGCGGGGGTAACTATGGCTACACCTTC

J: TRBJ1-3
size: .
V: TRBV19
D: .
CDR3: CASSMMGRGNTIYF
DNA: TGTGCCAGTAGTATGATGGGGCGTGGAAACACCATATATTTT

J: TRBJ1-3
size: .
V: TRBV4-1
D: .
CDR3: CASSRPTLRSGNTIYF
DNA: TGCGCCAGCAGCCGCCCTACCCTCAGGTCTGGAAACACCATATATTTT

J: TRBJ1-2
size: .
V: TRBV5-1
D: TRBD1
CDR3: CASSGRTGGGGYTF
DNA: TGCGCCAGCAGCGGGAGGACAGGGGGAGGTGGCTACACCTTC

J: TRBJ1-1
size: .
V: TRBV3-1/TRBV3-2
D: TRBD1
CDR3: CASSHPPGQGAEAFF
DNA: TGTGCCAGCAGCCACCCCCCGGGACAGGGGGCTGAAGCTTTCTTT

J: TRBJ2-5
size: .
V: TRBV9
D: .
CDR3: CASSVEQGGGETQYF
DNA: TGTGCCAGCAGCGTAGAACAGGGAGGGGGAGAGACCCAGTACTTC

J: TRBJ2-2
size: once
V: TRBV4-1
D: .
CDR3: CASSSQQGGTGELFF
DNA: TGCGCCAGCAGCTCCCAGCAGGGCGGCACCGGGGAGCTGTTTTTT

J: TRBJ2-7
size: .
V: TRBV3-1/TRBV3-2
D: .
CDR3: CASSRSPQAETYEQYF
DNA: TGTGCCAGCAGCCGATCCCCCCAGGCCGAAACCTACGAGCAGTACTTC

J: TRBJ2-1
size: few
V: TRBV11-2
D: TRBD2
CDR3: CASSPRAGLYNEQFF
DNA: TGTGCCAGCAGCCCTCGAGCGGGGCTATACAATGAGCAGTTCTTC